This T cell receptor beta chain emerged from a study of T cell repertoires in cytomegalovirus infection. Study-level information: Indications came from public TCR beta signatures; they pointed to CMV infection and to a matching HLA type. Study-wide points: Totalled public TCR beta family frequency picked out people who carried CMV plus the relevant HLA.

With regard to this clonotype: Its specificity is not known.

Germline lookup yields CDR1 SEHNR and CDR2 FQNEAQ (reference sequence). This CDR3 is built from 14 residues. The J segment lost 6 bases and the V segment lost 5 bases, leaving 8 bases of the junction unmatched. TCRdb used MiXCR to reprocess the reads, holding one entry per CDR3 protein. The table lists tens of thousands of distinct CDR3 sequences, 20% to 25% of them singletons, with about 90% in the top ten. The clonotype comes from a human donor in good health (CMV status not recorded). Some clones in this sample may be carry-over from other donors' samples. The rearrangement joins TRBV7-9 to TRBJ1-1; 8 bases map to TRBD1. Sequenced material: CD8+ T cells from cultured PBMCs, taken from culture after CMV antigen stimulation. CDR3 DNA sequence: TGTGCCAGCAGCACACCAGGGGGCAACGCTGAAGCTTTCTTT. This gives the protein CASSTPGGNAEAFF.